This TCR beta chain stems from a study of cytomegalovirus exposure and HLA in healthy donors. This CDR3 has 16 amino acids. Trimming shortened V by 0 bases and J by 6 bases, and 17 bases separated the two germline ends. Germline V lookup: CDR1 MGHRA, CDR2 YSYEKL. Sequenced by immunoSEQ multiplex PCR; TCRdb stores in-frame clones only, minus some. In the table there are 250,000 to 300,000 clones, around 86% of which are singletons. The donors were members of the validation cohort comprising about 120 subjects, separate from the roughly 670-subject first cohort. The rearrangement links TRBV4-1 to TRBJ1-2; TRBD1 might be the D (6 bases). The TCR sequence derives from a woman aged 18-29 years in good health and CMV-seronegative. The sample comprised PBMCs. The CDR3 nucleotides are TGCGCCAGCAGCCAAGAAGGGGGGGCCCTACGTCATGGCTACACCTTC. This gives the protein CASSQEGGALRHGYTF.